This TCR beta chain was observed in a study of shared clonotypes between healthy human individuals (dated by TCRdb to between 2020 and 2021). Regarding the study in general: Three men and a couple of women, aged 18 to 49 years, made up the cohort. For each donor, CD4 naive and CD4 memory were each run on three plates, CD8 naive on two plates, and CD8 memory on one plate. The study deeply sequenced blood TCR repertoires of about 5 healthy adults to estimate repertoire size and the extent of clonotype sharing between individuals. Libraries were prepared and TCR repertoires were sequenced by different laboratories using diverse techniques, in order to increase sequencing depth and limit assay-specific biases. Each donor's leukapheresis produced roughly between roughly 0.85 and 10 billion PBMCs.

V drops 5 bases and J drops 0 bases, leaving 14 bases in between. As encoded in the germline V gene, CDR1 is MDHEN while CDR2 is SYDVKM. The CDR3 holds 15 amino acids from the cysteine to the phenylalanine. Left in the record is the CDR3 DNA by itself, 45 bases read in frame from the first base. Donors were healthy HIV-negative adults with no recently reported acute infections or vaccinations. Only Caucasian adults living in Nashville, Tennessee, USA were represented among the donors. CD4+ T cells were enriched by magnetic negative selection, after which naive cells were positively selected on CD45RA and the negative fraction was taken as the memory subset. After blood collection by leukapheresis, PBMCs were isolated using Ficoll-Histopaque density gradient centrifugation and then cryopreserved in the vapor phase of liquid nitrogen. Purity and quantity of every magnetically sorted T cell population were checked by analytical flow cytometry. Genomic DNA was isolated from every sorted fraction and measured by UV absorbance on a Nanodrop 2000c.

Broader findings and caveats from the paper: When a few donors were compared, the shared fraction of clonotypes was about 5% for naive CD4, about 4% for naive CD8, 2% to 2.5% for memory CD4, and less than 0.45% for memory CD8. Compared with non-shared clonotypes, clonotypes shared by all four sorted-subset donors had higher generation probabilities. Rarefaction of sorted-subset datasets indicated incomplete sequencing despite the large sequencing depth. Sampling was limited to blood, and TCR repertoires in tissue likely differ from TCR repertoires in blood. The genetic and exposure-history diversity represented was limited by the small number of donors. Larger estimated clonotype richness was generally found for naive subsets than for memory subsets. Based on pairwise subsampling, the degree of clonotype sharing among donors was expected to be affected by sequencing depth.

Using the deep immunoSEQ assay, TCR CDR3 regions were amplified from genomic DNA by multiplex PCR. Extracted genomic DNA from each cell subset was spread evenly across all wells of several immunoSEQ 96-well plates, with each plate serving as a replicate. For sorted subsets, roughly 200 ng genomic DNA, equal to tens of thousands of T cell genomes, was loaded into each replicate PCR. Purified libraries were measured with a Qubit 3.0 fluorometer, size-checked on a Bioanalyzer 2100, and measured again with the KAPA Library Quantification kit. Each immunoSEQ 96-well plate was sequenced on its own single-read 150-cycle Illumina NextSeq 550 flow cell. For the original study's pipeline: Because the immunoSEQ output included only junctional sequences and no quality scores, the filtering could not be the same as the filtering used for full-length reads. To assign V/J genes and CDR3, sequences were annotated using PyIR, a Python wrapper for IgBLAST v1.9, with IMGT germline references. Any read was removed if the V/J assignment was weak (E-value above 1e-6), the CDR3 was missing, or the read contained stop codons, out-of-frame junctions, or ambiguous translated residues. V3J clonotypes were defined as sequences sharing the same inferred V gene, J gene, and CDR3 amino acid sequence. To compute the percentage overlap between repertoires, the number of shared unique clonotypes was divided by the size of the smaller repertoire. Three approaches were used to assess repertoire richness: RTK rarefaction, the Chao1 estimator, and Recon v2.1 estimates of unobserved clonotypes. For all TCRbeta clonotypes obtained by the gDNA method from four donors, generation probabilities were computed with OLGA. What TCRdb holds here is the immuneACCESS table cut down to in-frame rearrangements. Part of the clones is not present; checked against another copy, under half of the missing clones reflect an unresolved V gene, and the others are unexplained. That table gives V, J and clone size, and the DNA gave D and trimming. Counted in this sample were around 2.5 million clones; more than 85% of them appeared once. Jointly, the top ten make up about 0.34% of the sample.

This clone showed up just once. The specificity of this receptor is unknown. No much larger clone exists at a distance of one base, and base qualities are not known. This receptor was obtained from a man aged 18 to 30 in good health. Some clones in this sample may be carry-over from other donors' samples. The chain employs TRBV28 and TRBJ2-7; 6 matching bases give a weak D call of TRBD1. The sequenced sample consisted of naive CD4+ T cells from PBMCs. Per the publication, the cell subset or site label means: CD45RA+ positively selected. The bases read TGTGCCAGCAGTCTCTCCGGGACATTCTCCTACGAGCAGTACTTC. It specifies CASSLSGTFSYEQYF.